This paragraph reports one T cell receptor (beta chain). This sample is drawn from a study of blood T cell repertoires in COVID-19. Repertoires were generated with immunoSEQ multiplex PCR, while TCRdb's copy carries only in-frame clones and drops some. The table has some 150,000 clones, roughly 80% seen once. The TCR sequence derives from a woman aged 80 or over in a cohort sampled during active or convalescent COVID-19. Sequenced sample: peripheral blood.

The CDR3 loop is CAISEHDRATQYF. The CDR3 DNA is TGTGCCATCAGTGAGCATGACAGGGCGACCCAGTACTTC. The J gene is TRBJ2-5, the V gene TRBV10-3; 7 bases agree with TRBD1. CDR3 length equals 13 residues. Germline CDR1 is ENHRY and CDR2 is SYGVKD. V lost 2 bases and J lost 7; bases outside the gene matches: 4.